This TCR beta chain was documented in a study of T cell responses to AZD1222 COVID-19 vaccine. Data came from immunoSEQ multiplex PCR; TCRdb stores just in-frame clones and leaves some out. This repertoire shows 90,000 to 140,000 clones, over 80% found once; its top ten account for approximately 5%. This clone was seen a few times. The antigen is undetermined. Overall study findings and caveats: The peak T cell response came first, and repertoires were sampled only after it. Clonal diversity was possibly underestimated; the donors were predominantly white British and more often female.

The germline gives CDR1 GTSNPN, CDR2 SVGIG (reference sequence). The V and J ends lost 7 bases and 2 bases respectively, with 10 bases between them. This CDR3 spans 12 amino acids. The sequence derives from an adult in good health. Sequences were derived from peripheral blood, sampled on day 0 of AZD1222 vaccination. The chain recombines TRBV30 with TRBJ2-3; the D gene is possibly TRBD1 (5 bases). The CDR3 here is CAFQTDTDTQYF. DNA of the CDR3: TGTGCCTTTCAGACAGACACAGATACGCAGTATTTT.